Included here is one T cell receptor beta chain sequence, with context. This receptor's antigen is unknown. Base qualities are not at hand, and no much larger clone is one base apart. The CDR3 sequence holds 15 residues, the cysteine and phenylalanine included. The kept DNA is CDR3 alone, 45 bases in frame from the first base. V ends up 4 bases short and J 1 base short, with an unmatched junction base count of 6. Via the germline V gene (reference sequence), CDR1 is SGHNT and CDR2 YYREEE. Donors formed part of the validation cohort, which comprised 120 subjects and was distinct from the first cohort of several hundred subjects. This sample stems from a study of cytomegalovirus exposure and HLA in healthy donors (TCRdb year 2017). The study in broad terms: A later analysis indicated that the roughly 120 validation repertoires were generated on the platform also employed for the roughly 730 repertoires of the first cohort. The study was designed to test whether signatures of past pathogen exposure could be identified by cataloging public T cell receptors. Along with the roughly 670-subject first cohort, a separate validation cohort of over a hundred different subjects was used. High-throughput TCR immunosequencing, statistical association of individual TCRs with disease status, and machine learning were combined to predict cytomegalovirus infection status. Overall study outcomes, separate from this receptor: A later analysis had no HLA typing for the validation cohort, so co-occurrence there was scored across all 130 or so repertoires. Most TCR sequences were observed very rarely across donors, whereas some public TCRs were present in many individuals. A total of roughly 160 TCR beta chains were listed by the study as associated with cytomegalovirus. The authors suggested that the approach could potentially be generalized to other disease states and immunological phenotypes. In vitro tests confirmed that three of the cytomegalovirus-associated TCR beta chains recognize cytomegalovirus antigens. Of the cluster scores, 94% were above 0 in a later analysis, which found that TCRs clustered in the first cohort also tended to co-occur in the 90 to 150 validation repertoires. The classifier was reported to diagnose cytomegalovirus status with high specificity and sensitivity in both the original cohort and the validation cohort.

The protocol used for the library was the immunoSEQ multiplex PCR assay. The authors' pipeline ran thus. A statistical classification framework was built to diagnose cytomegalovirus status from the catalog of TCR beta chain sequences. In its TCRdb copy, this immuneACCESS table keeps in-frame sequences only and misses some clones. Where compared with another copy, unresolved V genes explain less than half of these, and the others have no known cause. V and J calls and clone size are as listed in that table; D and trimming were resolved from the DNA. The sample includes about 130,000 clones, with approximately 92% observed a single time. The top ten hold over 8.5% of the sample.

Recombination connected TRBV5-4 to TRBJ2-5; 8 bases in the middle match TRBD2. The origin of this receptor is a woman aged 18-29 years in good health and CMV-seropositive. The sample was PBMCs. The CDR3: CASSPPGGAQETQYF. The sequenced DNA is TGTGCCAGCAGCCCCCCCGGGGGGGCCCAAGAGACCCAGTACTTC.